The present T cell receptor beta chain was sequenced within a study of sequential checkpoint blockade in melanoma. Across the study: Both treatment sequences were followed by maintenance nivolumab.

There are 15 residues in the CDR3. V lost 2 bases to trimming and J lost 6 bases; unmatched junction nucleotides: 5. Germline assignment: CDR1 SGHRS and CDR2 YFSETQ. The sample's treatment: randomized to nivolumab then ipilimumab (arm A) or the reverse (arm B). Notes on this clone: This sample includes further DNA sequences coding for the same CDR3.

Only in-frame clones appear in the TCRdb table, and some are missing; sequencing was by immunoSEQ multiplex PCR. The sample lists fewer than 40,000 clones, over 75% occurring once. The receptor was derived from a human donor with melanoma. The sample was CD8+ T cells sorted from blood (inferred from file names), taken from a patient given nivolumab and ipilimumab in sequence. The V gene is TRBV5-1, the J gene TRBJ2-7; the match to TRBD2 covers 13 bases. The CDR3 loop reads CASSFDGLAGVEQYV. The DNA of the CDR3 is TGCGCCAGCAGCTTCGATGGACTAGCGGGAGTCGAGCAGTACGTC.